The subject of this entry is one T cell receptor beta chain. Its antigen is still unknown. The record originates from a study of CD8+CD57+ T cells in acquired aplastic anemia. At the level of the study: Each DNA sample taken from sorted CD4+ and CD8+ cells came to about 3.2 ug on average.

Trimming left V 5 bases short and J 4 bases short, with 11 bases between. From germline, CDR1 is MRHNA and CDR2 SNTAGT. This CDR3 is 13 amino acids long. According to the study, genomic DNA was the template for TCR beta VDJ and CDR3 profiling. One entry per CDR3 protein, called by TCRdb with MiXCR from the reads. The data contain around 150,000 distinct CDR3 sequences, 71% of them singletons. Findings and limits, study-wide: The CD8+ Simpson's diversity of patients and controls was not significantly different. Researchers report that some 31 CD8+ CDR3 sequences appeared in both patients and controls.

Those patients picked for sequencing had displayed CD8+CD57+ cell expansion on flow cytometry. There was no therapy given to any patient before the blood sampling took place. This rearrangement joins TRBV6-4 to TRBJ1-2; no clear D gene. This sequence was found in a human donor with aplastic anemia. The source material was sorted CD4+, CD8+, or CD8+CD57+ T cells (not recorded which) from PBMCs. The DNA of the CDR3 is TGTGCCAGCAGTAGTGCAGAGGCCTATGGCTACACCTTC. Its protein product is CASSSAEAYGYTF.